These T cell receptor beta chains were read from a single sample in a study of memory CD4+ T cells and cytomegalovirus serostatus. Measured with immunoSEQ multiplex PCR; TCRdb has only the in-frame clones, and not every one. The table includes about 57,000 clones, less than 85% detected once. The sample comprised memory CD4+ T cells from blood. These receptors all stem from an adult in good health and CMV-seronegative. Each CDR3 is given with its conserved first and last residue. The D gene is left open where the match is weak. Not every row has a clone size; where given, it reads once, few, many or a size class.

length,size,J,V,D,CDR3,DNA
11,.,TRBJ1-2,TRBV29-1,.,CSVELNYGYTF,TGCAGCGTTGAGCTCAACTATGGCTACACCTTC
12,.,TRBJ2-1,TRBV11-3,.,CASSLDRTEQFF,TGTGCCAGCAGCTTAGATAGGACGGAGCAGTTCTTC
13,.,TRBJ2-3,TRBV7-3,TRBD2,CASSLELAGTQYF,TGTGCCAGCAGCTTAGAACTAGCGGGGACGCAGTATTTT
14,.,TRBJ2-2,TRBV28,.,CASSLGGNTGELFF,TGTGCCAGCAGTTTGGGGGGGAACACCGGGGAGCTGTTTTTT
14,few,TRBJ1-2,TRBV15,TRBD1,CATSRIQGAGGYTF,TGTGCCACCAGCAGAATTCAGGGGGCCGGTGGCTACACCTTC
14,.,TRBJ2-5,TRBV5-1,.,CASSSRTRRETQYF,TGCGCCAGCAGCTCCCGGACTCGGAGGGAGACCCAGTACTTC
14,.,TRBJ1-5,TRBV21-1,.,CASSKFLSNQPQHF,TGTGCCAGCAGCAAGTTTCTTAGCAATCAGCCCCAGCATTTT
12,.,TRBJ1-1,TRBV7-9,.,CASSLRATEAFF,TGTGCCAGCAGCTTAAGGGCCACTGAAGCTTTCTTT
15,few,TRBJ2-2,TRBV2,TRBD2,CASRETSGRTGELFF,TGTGCCAGCAGGGAGACTAGCGGGCGCACCGGGGAGCTGTTTTTT
15,.,TRBJ1-5,TRBV19,.,CASSILSQSIQPQHF,TGTGCCAGTAGTATATTGAGCCAGAGCATTCAGCCCCAGCATTTT
13,.,TRBJ2-7,TRBV6-6,.,CASRKGVGGEQYF,TGTGCCAGTAGAAAGGGGGTCGGGGGCGAGCAGTACTTC
14,.,TRBJ1-5,TRBV6-5,.,CASSFRGGNQPQHF,TGTGCCAGCAGTTTCAGGGGTGGCAATCAGCCCCAGCATTTT
17,.,TRBJ1-6,TRBV6-8,.,CASSTKPVWTVNSPLHF,TGTGCCAGCAGCACAAAGCCAGTCTGGACAGTAAATTCACCCCTCCACTTT
12,once,TRBJ2-7,TRBV11-3,.,CASKGRSYEQYF,TGTGCCAGCAAAGGGCGCAGCTACGAGCAGTACTTC
16,.,TRBJ2-7,TRBV7-9,TRBD1,CASSHGRQGVSYEQYF,TGTGCCAGCAGCCATGGAAGACAGGGGGTTTCCTACGAGCAGTACTTC
15,.,TRBJ2-3,TRBV7-2,TRBD2,CASSDRRGSTDTQYF,TGTGCCAGCAGCGACCGGCGGGGGAGCACAGATACGCAGTATTTT
16,.,TRBJ1-6,TRBV5-1,.,CASSLEGGQGGSPLHF,TGCGCCAGCAGCTTGGAGGGGGGGCAGGGCGGTTCACCCCTCCACTTT
15,.,TRBJ2-2,TRBV5-1,TRBD1,CASSLVGTDRVVVFF,TGCGCCAGCAGCTTGGTCGGGACCGACAGGGTGGTGGTGTTTTTT
16,.,TRBJ2-3,TRBV12-5,.,CASGLVIGASTDTQYF,TGTGCTAGTGGTTTGGTAATCGGTGCTAGCACAGATACGCAGTATTTT
15,.,TRBJ2-7,TRBV6-6,TRBD2,CASRSLAGGSYEQYF,TGTGCCAGCAGATCTCTAGCGGGAGGGTCCTACGAGCAGTACTTC
12,few,TRBJ2-7,TRBV11-2,.,CASSLSGYEQYF,TGTGCCAGCAGCTTATCTGGCTACGAGCAGTACTTC
12,.,TRBJ1-1,TRBV5-6,TRBD1,CASSLYDRDAFF,TGTGCCAGCAGCTTGTATGACAGGGATGCTTTCTTT
13,.,TRBJ2-1,TRBV7-2,.,CASSFYRDNPQFF,TGTGCCAGCAGCTTTTACCGGGACAACCCCCAGTTCTTC
14,.,TRBJ1-1,TRBV28,.,CASSPLSGASKAFF,TGTGCCAGCAGCCCACTCTCCGGGGCAAGTAAAGCTTTCTTT
15,.,TRBJ2-1,TRBV27,TRBD2,CASLGLAGAKNEQFF,TGTGCCAGCTTAGGGCTAGCGGGAGCAAAAAATGAGCAGTTCTTC
14,.,TRBJ1-5,TRBV7-3,TRBD1,CASTRDSANQPQHF,TGTGCCAGCACCCGGGACAGCGCTAATCAGCCCCAGCATTTT
14,.,TRBJ2-7,TRBV5-4,TRBD2,CASSPGTSRYEQYF,TGTGCCAGCAGCCCTGGGACTAGCCGGTACGAGCAGTACTTC
14,.,TRBJ2-7,TRBV7-9,TRBD1,CASSWGQGAYEQYF,TGTGCCAGCAGCTGGGGACAGGGGGCCTACGAGCAGTACTTC
15,.,TRBJ1-2,TRBV28,TRBD1,CASSPGDRRNYGYTF,TGTGCCAGCAGTCCCGGGGACAGGAGAAACTATGGCTACACCTTC
14,.,TRBJ1-1,TRBV6-6,TRBD1,CASRDRGEHTEAFF,TGTGCCAGCAGGGACAGGGGGGAACACACTGAAGCTTTCTTT
15,.,TRBJ2-2,TRBV19,.,CASSIAQGRTGELFF,TGTGCCAGTAGTATAGCCCAGGGAAGAACCGGGGAGCTGTTTTTT
15,.,TRBJ1-3,TRBV15,.,CATKRGEGAGNTIYF,TGTGCCACCAAACGGGGTGAGGGCGCTGGAAACACCATATATTTT